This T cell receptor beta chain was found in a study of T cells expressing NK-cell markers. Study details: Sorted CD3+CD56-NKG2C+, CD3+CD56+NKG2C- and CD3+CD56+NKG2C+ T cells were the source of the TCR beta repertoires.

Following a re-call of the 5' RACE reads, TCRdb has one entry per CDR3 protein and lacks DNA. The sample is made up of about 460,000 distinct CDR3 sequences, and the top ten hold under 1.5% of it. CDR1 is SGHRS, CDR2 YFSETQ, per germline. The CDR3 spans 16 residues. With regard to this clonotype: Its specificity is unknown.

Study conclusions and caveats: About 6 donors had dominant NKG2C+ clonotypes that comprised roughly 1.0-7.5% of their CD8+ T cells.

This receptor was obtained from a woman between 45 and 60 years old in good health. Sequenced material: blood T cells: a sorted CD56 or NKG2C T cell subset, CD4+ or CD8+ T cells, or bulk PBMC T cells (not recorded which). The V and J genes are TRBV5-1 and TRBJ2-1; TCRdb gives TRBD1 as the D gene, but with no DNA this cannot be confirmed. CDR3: CASSVVRGPMDNEQFF.